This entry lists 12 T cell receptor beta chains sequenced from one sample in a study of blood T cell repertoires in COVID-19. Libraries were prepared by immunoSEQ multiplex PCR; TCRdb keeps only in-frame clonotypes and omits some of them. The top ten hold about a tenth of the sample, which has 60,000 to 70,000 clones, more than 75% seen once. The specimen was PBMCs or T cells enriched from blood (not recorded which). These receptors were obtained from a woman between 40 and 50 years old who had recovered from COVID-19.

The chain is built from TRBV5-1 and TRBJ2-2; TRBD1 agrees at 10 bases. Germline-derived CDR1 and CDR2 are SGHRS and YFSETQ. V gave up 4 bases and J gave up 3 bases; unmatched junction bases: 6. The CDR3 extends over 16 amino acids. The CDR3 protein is CASSPGTGVYTGELFF. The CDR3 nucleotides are TGCGCCAGCAGCCCCGGGACAGGGGTTTACACCGGGGAGCTGTTTTTT.

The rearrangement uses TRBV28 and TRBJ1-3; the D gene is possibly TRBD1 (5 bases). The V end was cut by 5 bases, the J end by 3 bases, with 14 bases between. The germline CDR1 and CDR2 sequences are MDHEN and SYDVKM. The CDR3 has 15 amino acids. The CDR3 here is CASSHRQQLGNTIYF. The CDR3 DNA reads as TGTGCCAGCAGTCATCGACAGCAGCTTGGAAACACCATATATTTT.

CDR3 sequence reads: CASSEQGFVEKLFF. Here the CDR3 DNA reads TGTGCCAGCAGTGAACAGGGTTTTGTTGAAAAACTGTTTTTT. The V call is TRBV2, the J call TRBJ1-4; tentative D call: TRBD1 (5 bases). The V gene lost 2 bases and the J gene lost 7 bases, with 11 bases spanning the gap. The germline CDR1 and CDR2 sequences are SNHLY and FYNNEI. CDR3 length: 14 amino acids.

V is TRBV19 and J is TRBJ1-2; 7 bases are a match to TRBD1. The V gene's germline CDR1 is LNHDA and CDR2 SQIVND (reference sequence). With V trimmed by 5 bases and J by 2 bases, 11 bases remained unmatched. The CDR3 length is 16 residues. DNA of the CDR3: TGTGCCAGTAGTCCAAGCTGGGACAGAGACAACTATGGCTACACCTTC. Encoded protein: CASSPSWDRDNYGYTF.

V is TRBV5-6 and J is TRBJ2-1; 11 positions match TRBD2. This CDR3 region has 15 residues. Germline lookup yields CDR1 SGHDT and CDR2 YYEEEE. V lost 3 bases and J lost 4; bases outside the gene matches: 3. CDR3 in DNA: TGTGCCAGCAGCTACCTAGCGGGGGGTTACAATGAGCAGTTCTTC. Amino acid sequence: CASSYLAGGYNEQFF.

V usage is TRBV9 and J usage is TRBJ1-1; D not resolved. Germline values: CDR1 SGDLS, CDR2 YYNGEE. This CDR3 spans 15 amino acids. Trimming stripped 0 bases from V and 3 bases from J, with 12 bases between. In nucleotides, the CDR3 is TGTGCCAGCAGCGTAGAATGGAGTGGCGACACTGAAGCTTTCTTT. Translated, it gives CASSVEWSGDTEAFF.

CDR3 sequence: CASSLVPRTGATEAFF. The CDR3 DNA sequence: TGTGCCAGCAGCTTAGTTCCTAGGACAGGGGCTACTGAAGCTTTCTTT. The chain links TRBV11-2 to TRBJ1-1; 9 bases align to TRBD1. The CDR3 is made up of 16 amino acids. The J segment lost 5 bases and the V segment lost 1 base, leaving 8 bases of the junction unmatched. Germline V gene data show CDR1 as SGHAT and CDR2 as FQNNGV.

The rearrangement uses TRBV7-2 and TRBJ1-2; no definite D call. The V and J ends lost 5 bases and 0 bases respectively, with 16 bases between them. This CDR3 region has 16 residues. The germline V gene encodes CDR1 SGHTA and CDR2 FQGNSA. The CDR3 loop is CASSLSPEGANYGYTF. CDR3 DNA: TGTGCCAGCAGCCTAAGCCCCGAGGGAGCTAACTATGGCTACACCTTC.

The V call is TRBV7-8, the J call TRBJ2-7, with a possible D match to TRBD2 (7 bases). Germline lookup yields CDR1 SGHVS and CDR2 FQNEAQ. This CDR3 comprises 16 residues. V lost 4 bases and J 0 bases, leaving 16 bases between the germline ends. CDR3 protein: CASSYAREGGSYEQYF. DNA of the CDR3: TGTGCCAGCAGCTACGCGAGGGAGGGGGGCTCCTACGAGCAGTACTTC. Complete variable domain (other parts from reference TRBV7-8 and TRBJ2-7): GAGVSQSPRYKVAKRGQDVALRCDPISGHVSLFWYQQALGQGPEFLTYFQNEAQLDKSGLPSDRFFAERPEGSVSTLKIQRTQQEDSAVYLCASSYAREGGSYEQYFGPGTRLTVT.

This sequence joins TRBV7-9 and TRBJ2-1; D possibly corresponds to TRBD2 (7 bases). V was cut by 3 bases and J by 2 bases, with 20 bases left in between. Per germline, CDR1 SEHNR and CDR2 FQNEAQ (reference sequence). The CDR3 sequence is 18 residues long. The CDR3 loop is CASSFRRGAVGTYNEQFF. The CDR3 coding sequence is TGTGCCAGCAGCTTTCGCCGGGGGGCCGTCGGAACCTACAATGAGCAGTTCTTC.

The CDR3 nucleotides are TGTGCCAGCAGCTTAACCCAGCGGCGAGAGACCCAGTACTTC. Protein: CASSLTQRRETQYF. This chain connects TRBV7-9 to TRBJ2-5, with D maybe TRBD2 (5 bases). This CDR3 spans 14 amino acids. Deletions cut 2 bases from V and 4 bases from J, with 11 bases between. Germline CDR1 SEHNR, CDR2 FQNEAQ (reference sequence).

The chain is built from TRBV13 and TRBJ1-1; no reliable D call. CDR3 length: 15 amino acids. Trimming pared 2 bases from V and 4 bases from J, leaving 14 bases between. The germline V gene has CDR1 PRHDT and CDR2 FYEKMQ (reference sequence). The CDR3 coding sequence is TGTGCCAGCAGCTTATCGGGGTTGTGGGTCACTGAAGCTTTCTTT. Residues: CASSLSGLWVTEAFF. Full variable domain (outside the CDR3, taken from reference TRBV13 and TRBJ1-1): AAGVIQSPRHLIKEKRETATLKCYPIPRHDTVYWYQQGPGQDPQFLISFYEKMQSDKGSIPDRFSAQQFSDYHSELNMSSLELGDSALYFCASSLSGLWVTEAFFGQGTRLTVV.